A single T cell receptor (beta chain) is shown here with its context. In the original processing: Counts of nucleated cells, estimated from reference gene primer amplification, were obtained. The method was immunoSEQ multiplex PCR; TCRdb's version includes in-frame clones alone and lacks a portion of them. V and J calls and clone size are those listed in that table; D and trimming were worked out from the DNA. In the table there are approximately 220,000 clones, roughly 88% of which are singletons. Enrolled through a virtual design, the participants were between roughly 18 and 90 years of age and came from about two dozen US areas. Clinical histories supplied by participants themselves formed the basis of cohort assignment. The data were obtained in a study of blood T cell repertoires in COVID-19. About the research overall: T cells, B-cell-depleted T cells, or PBMCs supplied cDNA or gDNA.

The CDR3 loop spans 14 amino acids. Germline assignment: CDR1 SGHTA and CDR2 FQGNSA. With 2 bases removed from V and 7 bases from J, the gap between germline ends came to 14 bases. This clonotype was obtained from a woman between 40 and 50 years old with acute COVID-19. The specimen sequenced was PBMCs or T cells enriched from blood (not recorded which). The V gene is TRBV7-2, the J gene TRBJ1-2; no clear D gene. The CDR3 region has the DNA TGTGCCAGCAGCTTATTTTCTAGCTCCGCTGGCTACACCTTC. Translated, it gives CASSLFSSSAGYTF. The entire variable domain, with the rest obtained from reference TRBV7-2 and TRBJ1-2, is as follows: GAGVSQSPSNKVTEKGKDVELRCDPISGHTALYWYRQSLGQGLEFLIYFQGNSAPDKSGLPSDRFSAERTGGSVSTLTIQRTQQEDSAVYLCASSLFSSSAGYTFGSGTRLTVV.